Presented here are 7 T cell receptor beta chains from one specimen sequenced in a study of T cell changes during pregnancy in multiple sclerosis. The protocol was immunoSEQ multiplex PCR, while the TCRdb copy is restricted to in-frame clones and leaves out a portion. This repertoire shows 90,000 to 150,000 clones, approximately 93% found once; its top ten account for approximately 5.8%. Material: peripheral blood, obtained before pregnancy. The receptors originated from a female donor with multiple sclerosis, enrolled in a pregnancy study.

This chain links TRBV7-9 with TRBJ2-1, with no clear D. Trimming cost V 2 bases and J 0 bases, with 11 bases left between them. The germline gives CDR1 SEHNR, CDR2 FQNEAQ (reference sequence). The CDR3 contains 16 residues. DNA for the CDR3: TGTGCCAGCAGCTTACGCGCAGGAATCTCCTACAATGAGCAGTTCTTC. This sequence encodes CASSLRAGISYNEQFF.

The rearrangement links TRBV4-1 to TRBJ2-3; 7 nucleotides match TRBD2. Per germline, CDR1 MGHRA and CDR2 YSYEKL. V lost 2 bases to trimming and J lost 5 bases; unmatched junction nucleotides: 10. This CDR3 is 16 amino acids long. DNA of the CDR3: TGCGCCAGCAGCCAACCGGCTAGCGGAATATTAGATACGCAGTATTTT. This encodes CASSQPASGILDTQYF.

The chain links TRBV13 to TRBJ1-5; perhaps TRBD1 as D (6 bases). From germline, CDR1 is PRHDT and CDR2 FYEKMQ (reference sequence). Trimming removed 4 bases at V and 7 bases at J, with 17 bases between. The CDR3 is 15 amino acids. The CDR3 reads CASSSRGGQGQPQHF. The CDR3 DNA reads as TGTGCCAGCAGCTCCCGGGGGGGGCAAGGGCAGCCCCAGCATTTT.

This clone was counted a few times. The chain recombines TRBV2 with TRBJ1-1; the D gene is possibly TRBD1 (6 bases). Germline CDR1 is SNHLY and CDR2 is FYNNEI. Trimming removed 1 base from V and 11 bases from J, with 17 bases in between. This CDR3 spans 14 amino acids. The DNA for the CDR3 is TGTGCCAGCAGTGAAGATTTGGACAGCGCAGAGGCTTTCTTT. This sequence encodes CASSEDLDSAEAFF.

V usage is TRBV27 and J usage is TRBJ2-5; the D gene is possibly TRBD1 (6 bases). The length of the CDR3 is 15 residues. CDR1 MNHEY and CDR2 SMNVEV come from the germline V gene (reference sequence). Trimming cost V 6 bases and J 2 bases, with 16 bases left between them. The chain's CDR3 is CASSWGSGEQETQYF. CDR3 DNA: TGTGCCAGCAGCTGGGGGTCAGGGGAGCAAGAGACCCAGTACTTC.

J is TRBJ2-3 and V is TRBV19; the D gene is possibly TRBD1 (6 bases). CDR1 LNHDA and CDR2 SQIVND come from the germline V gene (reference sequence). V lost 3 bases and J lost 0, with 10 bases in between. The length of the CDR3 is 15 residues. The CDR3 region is CASSIGQTSTDTQYF. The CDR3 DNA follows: TGTGCCAGTAGTATCGGACAGACTAGCACAGATACGCAGTATTTT. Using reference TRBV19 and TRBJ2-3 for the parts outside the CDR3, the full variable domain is DGGITQSPKYLFRKEGQNVTLSCEQNLNHDAMYWYRQDPGQGLRLIYYSQIVNDFQKGDIAEGYSVSREKKESFPLTVTSAQKNPTAFYLCASSIGQTSTDTQYFGPGTRLTVL.

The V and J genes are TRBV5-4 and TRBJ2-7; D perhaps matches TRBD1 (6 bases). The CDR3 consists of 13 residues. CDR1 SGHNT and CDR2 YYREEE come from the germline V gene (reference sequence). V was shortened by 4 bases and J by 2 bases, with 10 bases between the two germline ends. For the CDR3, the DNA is TGTGCCAGCAGCGGGGACATTACCTACGAGCAGTACTTC. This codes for CASSGDITYEQYF.